This TCR beta chain appears in the sequencing data of a study of blood T cell repertoires in COVID-19. Study-wide background: Donors in Cohort 3 counted as recovered after two negative PCRs, clearance, or symptom resolution. Samples of COVID-19 (acute and convalescent) were obtained from the United States, Italy and Spain.

Per the original methods: Estimated nucleated cell counts came from reference gene primer amplification. Profiling relied on immunoSEQ multiplex PCR, and the TCRdb table lists in-frame clones only, not all of them. V, J and clone size derive from that table, while D and trimming were established from the DNA sequence. The profile shows hundreds of thousands of clones, more than 70% of them singletons. Clinical history as reported by participants underpinned cohort assignment. The CDR3 runs to 14 residues. Per the germline V gene, CDR1 is MDHEN and CDR2 is SYDVKM. The ends lost 6 bases at V and 1 base at J; junction bases unmatched: 3.

V and J are TRBV28 and TRBJ2-3, with 8 bases that match TRBD2. The sample comprised PBMCs or T cells enriched from blood (not recorded which). The receptor was derived from a woman in her fifties or sixties in a cohort exposed to, infected with or recovered from COVID-19 (not recorded which). The CDR3 nucleotides read TGTGCCAGCAGAGAGACTAGCGGCACAGATACGCAGTATTTT. It encodes CASRETSGTDTQYF.